This T cell receptor beta chain emerged from a study of T-cell memory formation after mild COVID-19. Study context: Largely donor-specific sequence clusters came from a couple of donors.

Study outcomes and limitations: Clones contracting across day 15 to 85 had a balanced CD4/CD8 profile; later expanding clones leaned CD4+.

The 5'RACE method, run with constant-segment primers, produced TCR alpha and TCR beta cDNA libraries (carrying sample barcodes and UMIs). TCRdb analysed the 5' RACE reads with MiXCR anew, one entry per CDR3 protein. The profile shows 550,000 to 700,000 distinct CDR3 sequences, about 20% of them singletons. Points on this clonotype: Its antigen is still unknown.

Trimming took off 3 bases at V and 6 bases at J, with 14 bases between the two ends. This CDR3 spans 14 amino acids. The chain recombines TRBV12-3 or TRBV12-4 with TRBJ1-2; TRBD1 might be the D (6 bases). Sample: PBMCs or a T cell subset sorted from them (not recorded which). This clonotype was sampled from an adult woman who had mild COVID-19 (a few samples of this study predate the infection). Cell type and time point are not known. The CDR3, as DNA: TGTGCCAGCAGTTTGGGTCAGGGGTCGGATGGCTACACCTTC. Its translation: CASSLGQGSDGYTF.